This T cell receptor beta chain derives from a study of T cells in women clearing cervical HPV infection. With regard to this clone: Read coverage stops 3 residues before the CDR3 terminus; the germline J gene supplies the remainder.

Prevalent HPV16 infections were excluded; only incident single HPV16 infections included. The CDR3 length is 15 residues. Trimming cost V 2 bases and J 7 bases; bases outside gene matches: 10. Germline CDR1 is LNHDA and CDR2 is SQIVND (reference sequence). TCR beta CDR3 amplified by multiplex PCR from about 1,100 ng genomic DNA. Profiled with immunoSEQ multiplex PCR; TCRdb holds only in-frame clones, not every one. The sample shows 20,000 or so clones, and 3% to 4% sits with its ten largest clones. This chain uses TRBV19 with TRBJ1-1; 7 positions match TRBD1. This TCR derives from a woman between 18 and 70 years old with a cervical HPV16 infection that either progressed to CIN3+ or cleared (not recorded which). Material for sequencing was blood buffy coat. The part of the CDR3 DNA that was read is TGTGCCAGTAGTATAATAAAAGGGACAGTAGATGAA. Translation gives CASSIIKGTVDE. The CDR3 in its entirety is CASSIIKGTVDEAFF.